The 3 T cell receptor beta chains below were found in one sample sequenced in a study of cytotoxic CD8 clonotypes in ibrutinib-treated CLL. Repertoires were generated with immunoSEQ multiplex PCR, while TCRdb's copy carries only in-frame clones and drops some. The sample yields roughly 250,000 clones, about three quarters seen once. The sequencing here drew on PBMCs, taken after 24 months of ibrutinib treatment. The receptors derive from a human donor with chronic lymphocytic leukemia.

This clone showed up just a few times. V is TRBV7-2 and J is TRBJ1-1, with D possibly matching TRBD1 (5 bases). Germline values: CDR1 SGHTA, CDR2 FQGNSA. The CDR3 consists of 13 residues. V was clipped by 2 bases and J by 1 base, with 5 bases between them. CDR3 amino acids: CASSLQGNTEAFF. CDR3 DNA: TGTGCCAGCAGCTTACAGGGGAACACTGAAGCTTTCTTT.

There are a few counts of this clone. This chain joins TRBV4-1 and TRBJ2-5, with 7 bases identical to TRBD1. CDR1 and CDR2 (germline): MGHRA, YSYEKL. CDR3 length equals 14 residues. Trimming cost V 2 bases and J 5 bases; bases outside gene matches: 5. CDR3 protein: CASSQTGAVETQYF. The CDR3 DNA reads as TGCGCCAGCAGCCAAACAGGGGCCGTGGAGACCCAGTACTTC.

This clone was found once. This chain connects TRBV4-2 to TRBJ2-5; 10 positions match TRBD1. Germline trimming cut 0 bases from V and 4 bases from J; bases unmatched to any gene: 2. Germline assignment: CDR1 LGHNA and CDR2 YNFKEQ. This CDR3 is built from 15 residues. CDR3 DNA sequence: TGTGCCAGCAGCCAAGAAGGACAGGGGGGAGAGACCCAGTACTTC. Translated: CASSQEGQGGETQYF.